The clone carrying this T cell receptor (beta chain) was seen only a few times. V shed 9 bases and J shed 5 bases, with 19 bases lying between them. CDR1 is SNHLY, CDR2 FYNNEI, per germline. There are 14 residues in the CDR3. A sample-barcoded 5' primer and a J-beta primer mix were used in a second PCR of roughly 6 to 12 cycles. Each cDNA molecule carried a tag from a template-switch adaptor that contained 12 random nucleotides. In TCRdb, the 5' RACE reads were re-called with MiXCR into one record per CDR3 protein. The sample has 750,000 to 950,000 distinct CDR3 sequences, about a quarter seen once. This sample stems from a study of blood T cells in healthy people across ages. Whole-study context: T cells yielded about one barcoded beta molecule per two cells through template switching.

The same data also contributed to another study, on T cells of mothers and their children.

The specimen sequenced was blood. This TCR was recovered from a boy aged 5-17 years in good health. The rearrangement joins TRBV2 to TRBJ2-5, with D maybe TRBD1 (5 bases). CDR3 nucleotides: TGTGCCAGGACCCTTTCGGTTGGGGCGGAGACCCAGTACTTC. It yields the protein CARTLSVGAETQYF.